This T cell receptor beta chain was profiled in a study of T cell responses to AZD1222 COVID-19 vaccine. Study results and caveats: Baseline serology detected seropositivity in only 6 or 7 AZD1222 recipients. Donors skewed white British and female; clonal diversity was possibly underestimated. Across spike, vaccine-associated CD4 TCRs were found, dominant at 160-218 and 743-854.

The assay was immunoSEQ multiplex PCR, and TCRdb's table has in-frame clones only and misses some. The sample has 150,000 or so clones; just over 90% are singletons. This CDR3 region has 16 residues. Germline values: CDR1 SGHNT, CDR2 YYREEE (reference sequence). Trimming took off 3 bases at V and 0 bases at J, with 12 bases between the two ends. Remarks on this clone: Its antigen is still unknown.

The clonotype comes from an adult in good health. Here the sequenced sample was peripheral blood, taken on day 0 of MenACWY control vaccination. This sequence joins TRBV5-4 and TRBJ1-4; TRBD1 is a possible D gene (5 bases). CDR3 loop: CASSWVGVATNEKLFF. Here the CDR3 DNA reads TGTGCCAGCAGCTGGGTAGGGGTGGCAACTAATGAAAAACTGTTTTTT. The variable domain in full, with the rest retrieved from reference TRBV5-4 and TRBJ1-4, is ETGVTQSPTHLIKTRGQQVTLRCSSQSGHNTVSWYQQALGQGPQFIFQYYREEENGRGNFPPRFSGLQFPNYSSELNVNALELDDSALYLCASSWVGVATNEKLFFGSGTQLSVL.